This entry lists 29 T cell receptor beta chains sequenced from one sample in a study of OX40 agonist ivuxolimab in advanced cancers. Sequencing used immunoSEQ multiplex PCR; TCRdb keeps in-frame clones, though not all of them. The sample includes 35,000 to 40,000 clones, roughly nine tenths of them seen just once. This material consisted of CD4+ or CD8+ T cells sorted from blood, taken in a trial of the OX40 agonist ivuxolimab. These receptors were obtained from an adult with an advanced solid tumor such as melanoma, head and neck, liver or kidney cancer.

The chain recombines TRBV27 with TRBJ1-4; possible D gene TRBD1, 5 bases. Deletions cut 8 bases from V and 0 bases from J, with 13 bases between. Germline CDR1 and CDR2: MNHEY and SMNVEV (reference sequence). The CDR3 runs 15 residues. This chain's CDR3 is CASRQSPATNEKLFF. The CDR3 DNA is TGTGCCAGCCGACAGAGCCCCGCAACTAATGAAAAACTGTTTTTT.

The gene calls are TRBV11-2 and TRBJ2-2; D call uncertain. Germline V lookup: CDR1 SGHAT, CDR2 FQNNGV. There are 14 residues in the CDR3. Trimming stripped 9 bases from V and 0 bases from J, with 11 bases between. CDR3 coding DNA: TGTGCCAGTTACACTTCCGCGAACACCGGGGAGCTGTTTTTT. Translating it yields CASYTSANTGELFF.

This clone is a singleton in its sample. The V call is TRBV5-1, the J call TRBJ2-7; D not resolved. The CDR3 is 11 residues long. CDR1 is SGHRS, CDR2 YFSETQ, per germline. Trimming pared 4 bases from V and 6 bases from J, leaving 8 bases between. CDR3 sequence reads: CASSASLEQYF. CDR3 coding DNA: TGCGCCAGCAGCGCGAGTCTCGAGCAGTACTTC.

The chain joins TRBV28 to TRBJ2-7; 11 bases are a match to TRBD2. J was trimmed by 1 base and V by 1 base; bases with no gene match: 6. CDR3 length: 17 residues. The germline V gene has CDR1 MDHEN and CDR2 SYDVKM. CDR3 residues: CASSLLTLAGGSYEQYF. CDR3 nucleotide sequence: TGTGCCAGCAGTTTATTGACTCTAGCGGGGGGATCCTACGAGCAGTACTTC. The variable domain in full, with the rest retrieved from reference TRBV28 and TRBJ2-7, is DVKVTQSSRYLVKRTGEKVFLECVQDMDHENMFWYRQDPGLGLRLIYFSYDVKMKEKGDIPEGYSVSREKKERFSLILESASTNQTSMYLCASSLLTLAGGSYEQYFGPGTRLTVT.

The rearrangement uses TRBV11-2 and TRBJ1-1, with D maybe TRBD1 (5 bases). Per the germline V gene, CDR1 is SGHAT and CDR2 is FQNNGV. Trimming took 5 bases from V and 7 from J, leaving 14 bases between them. CDR3 length: 13 residues. The CDR3 nucleotides are TGTGCCAGCAGCCATAACGGGGGTGGTGAAGCTTTCTTT. This translates into CASSHNGGGEAFF. The complete variable domain, with remaining parts taken from reference TRBV11-2 and TRBJ1-1, reads EAGVAQSPRYKIIEKRQSVAFWCNPISGHATLYWYQQILGQGPKLLIQFQNNGVVDDSQLPKDRFSAERLKGVDSTLKIQPAKLEDSAVYLCASSHNGGGEAFFGQGTRLTVV.

This chain uses TRBV27 with TRBJ2-7; 7 bases fit TRBD2. CDR1 MNHEY and CDR2 SMNVEV come from the germline V gene (reference sequence). V shed 5 bases, J shed 2 bases, and the junction held 9 bases outside the gene matches. The CDR3 runs to 15 residues. The CDR3 DNA reads TGTGCCAGCAGTGAGGGCCGGGGGGTGGCCTACGAGCAGTACTTC. Its protein is CASSEGRGVAYEQYF.

This clone was seen a handful of times. The chain joins TRBV4-3 to TRBJ2-1, with a weak D call TRBD2 (7 bases). Germline CDR1 is LGHNA and CDR2 is YSLEER. Trimming took 0 bases from V and 7 from J, leaving 16 bases between them. The CDR3 is 16 residues long. CDR3 in DNA: TGCGCCAGCAGCCAAGACGGCTTTAGGGGGGGGAATGAGCAGTTCTTC. Residues: CASSQDGFRGGNEQFF.

The V and J genes are TRBV7-9 and TRBJ1-2; D uncertain. V shed 1 base and J shed 8 bases, with 11 bases lying between them. CDR1 and CDR2 from the germline V gene are SEHNR and FQNEAQ (reference sequence). CDR3 length: 13 amino acids. CDR3 in amino acids: CASSLGQLRGYTF. The CDR3 DNA follows: TGTGCCAGCAGCTTAGGGCAGCTTCGGGGCTACACCTTC.

V and J are TRBV28 and TRBJ1-5; TRBD1 agrees at 11 bases. This CDR3 contains 17 residues. V lost 5 bases, J lost 2 bases, and 8 bases stayed unmatched. CDR1 is MDHEN, CDR2 SYDVKM, per germline. The CDR3 sequence is CASSPGQGARGNQPQHF. CDR3 nucleotide sequence: TGTGCCAGCAGTCCCGGACAGGGGGCGCGAGGCAATCAGCCCCAGCATTTT.

The chain is built from TRBV19 and TRBJ1-2; D unresolved. The CDR3 is made up of 14 amino acids. The V gene's germline CDR1 is LNHDA and CDR2 SQIVND (reference sequence). The V end was cut by 7 bases, the J end by 1 base, with 13 bases between. The CDR3 protein is CASTPSVDNYGYTF. The CDR3 DNA reads as TGTGCCAGTACCCCGAGCGTAGATAACTATGGCTACACCTTC. Looking up the rest from reference TRBV19 and TRBJ1-2 gives the full variable domain: DGGITQSPKYLFRKEGQNVTLSCEQNLNHDAMYWYRQDPGQGLRLIYYSQIVNDFQKGDIAEGYSVSREKKESFPLTVTSAQKNPTAFYLCASTPSVDNYGYTFGSGTRLTVV.

J is TRBJ2-3 and V is TRBV9; 8 positions match TRBD2. The CDR3 runs to 16 residues. V was pared by 0 bases and J by 2 bases, with 5 bases of the junction left unmatched. Per germline, CDR1 SGDLS and CDR2 YYNGEE. CDR3 sequence: CASSVEAGGPTDTQYF. CDR3 DNA sequence: TGTGCCAGCAGCGTAGAGGCGGGGGGCCCCACAGATACGCAGTATTTT.

This chain connects TRBV6-5 to TRBJ2-5, with 7 bases identical to TRBD1. The J call may not be correct, given that the DNA end is closer to TRBJ2-7. Germline V gene data show CDR1 as MNHEY and CDR2 as SVGAGI. CDR3 length equals 14 residues. CDR3 sequence: CASSLQGSTYEQYF. The CDR3, as DNA: TGTGCCAGCAGTTTACAGGGGTCAACCTACGAGCAGTACTTC.

The rearrangement joins TRBV6-1 to TRBJ2-7, with D uncertain. V dropped 5 bases and J dropped 0 bases, with 8 bases sitting between them. Germline V gene data show CDR1 as MNHNS and CDR2 as SASEGT. The CDR3 runs to 13 residues. This CDR3 is CASSLDNSYEQYF. The DNA of the CDR3 is TGTGCCAGCAGTTTGGATAACTCCTACGAGCAGTACTTC.

This chain uses TRBV14 with TRBJ2-7; D not resolved. The CDR3 is made up of 11 amino acids. From germline, CDR1 is SGHDN and CDR2 FVKESK. Between the trimmed V and J ends, which lost 10 bases and 3 bases, there was a span of 10 bases. CDR3 loop: CATLRNYEQYF. CDR3 nucleotides: TGTGCCACCCTTAGGAACTACGAGCAGTACTTC.

In this sample, this clone turned up once. The chain carries TRBV12-2 and TRBJ1-3. TRBV12-2 is noted as a pseudogene. The CDR3 loop spans 15 amino acids. CDR3 bases: TGTGCAAGTCGCTCCATTTTCAGACCTGGAAACACCATATATTTT. This codes for CASRSIFRPGNTIYF.

The CDR3 coding sequence is TGTGCCAGCAGTTACGGGGGATGGACTTTCTTT. Protein product: CASSYGGWTFF. The rearrangement links TRBV6-1 to TRBJ1-1, with a possible D match to TRBD1 (5 bases). This CDR3 spans 11 amino acids. Germline lookup yields CDR1 MNHNS and CDR2 SASEGT. Trimming cost V 5 bases and J 12 bases, with 13 bases left between them.

J is TRBJ1-2 and V is TRBV9; D gene uncertain. CDR3 length equals 17 residues. Germline V CDR1 and CDR2: SGDLS, YYNGEE. Trimming stripped 4 bases from V and 0 bases from J, with 19 bases between. The CDR3 spells CASSLEPNVGSNYGYTF. DNA of the CDR3: TGTGCCAGCAGCCTCGAACCAAACGTGGGTTCTAACTATGGCTACACCTTC.

The chain employs TRBV4-1 and TRBJ2-3; 7 bases align to TRBD2. CDR3 length: 17 residues. V lost 1 base and J lost 5; bases outside the gene matches: 12. CDR1 and CDR2 from the germline V gene are MGHRA and YSYEKL. As DNA, the CDR3 is TGCGCCAGCAGCCAAGTCGCCCCTAGCGGAGGCCAAGATACGCAGTATTTT. Encoded protein: CASSQVAPSGGQDTQYF.

The rearrangement links TRBV5-1 to TRBJ2-5; 11 bases fit TRBD1. The DNA end lines up better with TRBJ2-7; the J call may be wrong. This CDR3 has 15 residues. Germline values: CDR1 SGHRS, CDR2 YFSETQ. Here the CDR3 reads CASSFPGQGVYEQYF. CDR3 DNA: TGCGCCAGCAGCTTCCCGGGACAGGGGGTCTACGAGCAGTACTTC.

V is TRBV13 and J is TRBJ2-7; 9 positions agree with TRBD2. V trimming: 6 bases; J trimming: 4 bases; junction bases outside the gene matches: 10. CDR3 length: 15 amino acids. The germline gives CDR1 PRHDT, CDR2 FYEKMQ (reference sequence). CDR3 protein: CASRAEQRGEYEQYF. The CDR3, as DNA: TGTGCCAGCAGGGCAGAACAGCGGGGGGAATACGAGCAGTACTTC.

The chain combines TRBV30 with TRBJ1-2; no firm D call. V was trimmed by 0 bases and J by 5 bases, leaving 13 bases between them. CDR3 length: 14 amino acids. Germline loops: CDR1 GTSNPN, CDR2 SVGIG (reference sequence). CDR3 sequence reads: CAWSVGRASYGYTF. The CDR3 bases are TGTGCCTGGAGTGTAGGACGGGCTTCGTATGGCTACACCTTC.

The CDR3 region has the DNA TGTGCCAGCAGTATCCTGACTAGCGGGGGCCCCTACGAGCAGTACTTC. Translated, it gives CASSILTSGGPYEQYF. This rearrangement joins TRBV28 to TRBJ2-7, with TRBD2 matching over 12 bases. Germline assignment: CDR1 MDHEN and CDR2 SYDVKM. CDR3 length: 16 amino acids. Trimming removed 5 bases from V and 2 bases from J; junction bases left unmatched: 7.

The CDR3 sequence: CASSLDVTDTQYF. As DNA, the CDR3 is TGTGCCAGCTCACTGGACGTTACAGATACGCAGTATTTT. The rearrangement joins TRBV18 to TRBJ2-3; no definite D call. Germline values: CDR1 KGHSH, CDR2 LQKENI. CDR3 length equals 13 residues. Deletions cut 4 bases from V and 3 bases from J, with 8 bases between.

This clone was seen a single time. This chain joins TRBV18 and TRBJ2-3; TRBD1 aligns across 11 bases. CDR3 length equals 17 residues. V lost 6 bases and J lost 4; bases outside the gene matches: 12. Per the germline V gene, CDR1 is KGHSH and CDR2 is LQKENI. The CDR3 loop is CASSQSTGTGGSDTQYF. The CDR3 nucleotides read TGTGCCAGCTCCCAGAGTACCGGGACAGGGGGTTCAGATACGCAGTATTTT.

A single count supports this clone. The rearrangement uses TRBV4-3 and TRBJ1-2; TRBD1 is a possible D gene (6 bases). V was shortened by 1 base and J by 7 bases, with 19 bases between the two germline ends. This CDR3 is 16 amino acids long. Germline CDR1 is LGHNA and CDR2 is YSLEER. The CDR3 loop is CASSQGARTALFGYTF. The DNA for the CDR3 is TGCGCCAGCAGCCAAGGGGCTCGGACAGCGCTTTTTGGCTACACCTTC.

The chain links TRBV9 to TRBJ2-1; 13 bases map to TRBD2. Germline assignment: CDR1 SGDLS and CDR2 YYNGEE. This CDR3 spans 16 amino acids. Unmatched junction bases numbered 5, after V lost 4 bases and J lost 4 bases. The CDR3 is CASSSPGLAGYNEQFF. The CDR3, as DNA: TGTGCCAGCAGCTCACCGGGACTAGCGGGGTACAATGAGCAGTTCTTC.

The V gene is TRBV27, the J gene TRBJ2-3, with a possible D match to TRBD2 (5 bases). The CDR3 has 15 residues. Germline CDR1 MNHEY, CDR2 SMNVEV (reference sequence). The V and J ends lost 1 base and 2 bases respectively, with 10 bases between them. CDR3 amino acids: CASSLWTSYTDTQYF. CDR3 sequence (DNA): TGTGCCAGCAGTTTATGGACTTCTTACACAGATACGCAGTATTTT.

The V gene is TRBV7-6, the J gene TRBJ2-3, with TRBD2 matching 8 bases. Germline CDR1 reads SGHVS; CDR2 reads FNYEAQ. The junction had 11 bases not matched to a gene; V was cut back by 4 bases and J by 2 bases. The CDR3 consists of 17 residues. The CDR3 bases are TGTGCCAGCAGCTACGCCCGGGGGGGGGACATCACAGATACGCAGTATTTT. Encoded protein: CASSYARGGDITDTQYF.

This chain joins TRBV9 and TRBJ2-1, with TRBD2 as a possible D gene (6 bases). Germline CDR1 SGDLS, CDR2 YYNGEE. The CDR3 is 12 amino acids. V lost 0 bases and J 9 bases, leaving 7 bases between the germline ends. DNA of the CDR3: TGTGCCAGCAGCGTAGTGGGGGGTGAGCAGTTCTTC. Residues: CASSVVGGEQFF.